The 18 T cell receptor beta chains listed next were all sequenced from one sample in a study of T cells in Graves' hyperthyroidism and ophthalmopathy. The CDR3 regions of TCR beta were amplified from RNA transcripts. HTBI primers were used for first-round RT-PCR of the TCR CDR3. TCRdb re-derived calls from the multiplex PCR reads in MiXCR, one entry per CDR3 protein. The sample has approximately 600,000 distinct CDR3 sequences; around 21% are singletons. The material sequenced was blood. The receptors stem from a man aged 25-45 years with Graves' ophthalmopathy.

This rearrangement joins TRBV27 to TRBJ2-7; 8 nucleotides match TRBD1. CDR3 size: 14 residues. V dropped 5 bases and J dropped 4; count of bases not matched to a gene: 7. Germline assignment: CDR1 MNHEY and CDR2 SMNVEV (reference sequence). This CDR3 is CASSTRGRVYEQYF. The DNA of the CDR3 is TGTGCCAGCAGTACCAGGGGGCGAGTATACGAGCAGTACTTC.

V usage is TRBV15 and J usage is TRBJ1-1; no reliable D call. This CDR3 has 14 amino acids. Trimming cost V 0 bases and J 3 bases, with 8 bases left between them. CDR1 LNHNV and CDR2 YYDKDF come from the germline V gene (reference sequence). The CDR3 nucleotides are TGTGCCACCAGCAGAGATCGGCAGCACACTGAAGCTTTCTTT. Encoded protein: CATSRDRQHTEAFF.

The J gene is TRBJ2-1, the V gene TRBV6-2 or TRBV6-3; 9 bases are a match to TRBD1. CDR3 length equals 13 residues. Germline lookup yields CDR1 MNHEY and CDR2 SVGEGT. Trimming at V came to 6 bases and at J to 10 bases, leaving 7 bases not matched to a gene. CDR3 protein: CASRVQGAKEQFF. Here the CDR3 DNA reads TGTGCCAGCAGGGTACAGGGGGCGAAGGAGCAGTTCTTC.

This chain joins TRBV2 and TRBJ2-3; 13 bases are a match to TRBD2. The V gene end was trimmed by 6 bases and the J gene end by 6 bases; junction bases not matched to a gene: 6. The CDR3 contains 15 residues. Per germline, CDR1 SNHLY and CDR2 FYNNEI. The CDR3 reads CASSGLAGVLDTQYF. DNA for the CDR3: TGTGCCAGCAGCGGACTAGCGGGAGTATTGGATACGCAGTATTTT.

As regards this clonotype: An end of the junction differs from the germline gene, which may be a read error. The genes are TRBV7-7 and TRBJ2-5, with D maybe TRBD2 (6 bases). CDR1 is SSHAT, CDR2 FNYEAQ, per germline (reference sequence). There are 14 residues in the CDR3. CDR3 DNA sequence: TGTGCTAGCAGCTGGGGACTGGGGCAAGAGACCCAGTACTTC. This sequence encodes CASSWGLGQETQYF.

The table lists this clonotype with a few counts. The chain carries TRBV6-1 and TRBJ1-2, with D unclear. V was clipped by 2 bases and J by 4 bases, with 8 bases between them. Germline CDR1 MNHNS, CDR2 SASEGT. The CDR3 has 13 residues. CDR3 DNA sequence: TGTGCCAGCAGTGAACAGTTTGGCTATGGCTACACCTTC. It specifies CASSEQFGYGYTF.

This clonotype has more than one count but fewer than ten. V gene TRBV28 combines with J gene TRBJ2-3, with D uncertain. Per germline, CDR1 MDHEN and CDR2 SYDVKM. V lost 7 bases and J 2 bases, leaving 13 bases between the germline ends. This CDR3 is 14 amino acids long. CDR3 in DNA: TGTGCCAGCAATGAAAGTTGGGACACAGATACGCAGTATTTT. Translated: CASNESWDTDTQYF. The full variable domain, in which reference TRBV28 and TRBJ2-3 provide the parts outside the CDR3, is DVKVTQSSRYLVKRTGEKVFLECVQDMDHENMFWYRQDPGLGLRLIYFSYDVKMKEKGDIPEGYSVSREKKERFSLILESASTNQTSMYLCASNESWDTDTQYFGPGTRLTVL.

The CDR3, as DNA: TGCGCCAGCAGTGAGACCCGGGGTAGCGGGAGTTTCACAGATACGCAGTATTTT. Translating it yields CASSETRGSGSFTDTQYF. The chain has TRBV10-1 and TRBJ2-3, with 9 nucleotides matching TRBD2. The length of the CDR3 is 18 residues. The germline CDR1 and CDR2 sequences are WNHNN and SYGVQD (reference sequence). After removal of 2 bases from V and 2 bases from J, the junction contained 11 bases not matched to a gene.

On this clonotype itself: Just one base apart from a much larger clone, this may be a read error. The rearrangement links TRBV7-9 to TRBJ2-1; D is perhaps TRBD1 (6 bases). The V and J ends lost 7 bases and 9 bases respectively, with 13 bases between them. CDR1 and CDR2 from the germline V gene are SEHNR and FQNEAQ (reference sequence). The CDR3 runs to 12 residues. The CDR3 region has the DNA TGTGCCAGCAACCAACAGGGCTTTGAGCAGTTCTTC. Translated, it gives CASNQQGFEQFF.

The rearrangement joins TRBV15 to TRBJ2-7, with a weak D call TRBD2 (5 bases). Trimming shortened V by 0 bases and J by 2 bases, and 14 bases separated the two germline ends. CDR1 LNHNV and CDR2 YYDKDF come from the germline V gene (reference sequence). This CDR3 is built from 16 residues. CDR3 sequence: CATSRDFGGLTYEQYF. DNA of the CDR3: TGTGCCACCAGCAGAGATTTCGGAGGTCTTACCTACGAGCAGTACTTC.

The V and J genes are TRBV13 and TRBJ2-7, with 9 bases lining up with TRBD1. The germline CDR1 and CDR2 sequences are PRHDT and FYEKMQ (reference sequence). The CDR3 runs to 15 residues. V lost 3 bases, J lost 1 base, and 4 bases stayed unmatched. CDR3 nucleotides: TGTGCCAGCAGCTTCGGACAGGGGCCGTCCTACGAGCAGTACTTC. This encodes CASSFGQGPSYEQYF.

This clonotype was counted between two and nine times. The chain has TRBV6-5 and TRBJ2-7; D possibly corresponds to TRBD2 (6 bases). Germline V lookup: CDR1 MNHEY, CDR2 SVGAGI. The CDR3 is 15 amino acids. V was shortened by 0 bases and J by 2 bases, with 11 bases between the two germline ends. CDR3 DNA: TGTGCCAGCAGTTACTCGGGGGGAATCACCTACGAGCAGTACTTC. It specifies CASSYSGGITYEQYF.

This clonotype was seen many times. The chain has TRBV11-2 and TRBJ2-7; no clear D gene. Trimming took off 8 bases at V and 6 bases at J, with 14 bases between the two ends. This CDR3 contains 12 residues. CDR1 and CDR2 from the germline V gene are SGHAT and FQNNGV. The chain's CDR3 is CASGPDPLEQYF. The CDR3 DNA follows: TGTGCCAGCGGTCCGGACCCGCTCGAGCAGTACTTC.

This clonotype was detected only a few times. The chain employs TRBV28 and TRBJ2-7; tentatively, D is TRBD1 (6 bases). The CDR3 is 14 amino acids. The germline gives CDR1 MDHEN, CDR2 SYDVKM. Trimming took 6 bases from V and 2 from J, leaving 14 bases between them. CDR3 sequence: CASSSWTAAYEQYF. The CDR3 DNA reads TGTGCCAGCAGCTCCTGGACAGCCGCCTACGAGCAGTACTTC.

This clonotype was seen many times. This chain links TRBV2 with TRBJ2-3; 7 bases agree with TRBD2. V dropped 7 bases and J dropped 6; count of bases not matched to a gene: 13. The CDR3 contains 15 residues. Germline V gives CDR1 SNHLY, CDR2 FYNNEI. CDR3 region: CASTGREKLTDTQYF. DNA for the CDR3: TGTGCCAGCACGGGGCGGGAGAAGCTCACGGATACGCAGTATTTT.

A few counts support this clonotype. This rearrangement joins TRBV28 to TRBJ2-7; D is perhaps TRBD2 (6 bases). Germline-derived CDR1 and CDR2 are MDHEN and SYDVKM. The V end was cut by 7 bases, the J end by 6 bases, with 13 bases between. This CDR3 is 12 amino acids long. CDR3 nucleotide sequence: TGTGCCAGCACCTATGGGACTCGCGAGCAGTACTTC. Residues: CASTYGTREQYF.

The V gene is TRBV10-3, the J gene TRBJ2-5, with a weak D call TRBD2 (7 bases). Trimming took 0 bases from V and 5 from J, leaving 13 bases between them. The CDR3 length is 15 residues. CDR1 is ENHRY, CDR2 SYGVKD, per germline. CDR3 sequence (DNA): TGTGCCATCAGTGAGTCGACGGGGGGCCGGGAGACCCAGTACTTC. It codes for CAISESTGGRETQYF.

About this clonotype: Likely a read error: the CDR3 ends without its conserved phenylalanine or tryptophan. This sequence joins TRBV28 and TRBJ2-7; the D gene is possibly TRBD2 (6 bases). The ends were cut back, 6 bases at V and 3 bases at J, with 15 bases in the middle. Germline CDR1 and CDR2: MDHEN and SYDVKM. The CDR3 totals 14 residues. CDR3 protein: CASSTSGVRYEQYI. The CDR3 nucleotides read TGTGCCAGCAGCACTTCGGGGGTTCGCTACGAGCAGTACATC.